This T cell receptor (beta chain) was profiled in a study of cytomegalovirus exposure and HLA in healthy donors. General study results and limits: CMV serostatus was the sole immune exposure data available.

V lost 3 bases and J lost 3; bases outside the gene matches: 9. The CDR3 spans 16 residues. From germline, CDR1 is MNHNS and CDR2 SASEGT. Remarks on this clone: What it binds is unknown.

Primers included in the PCR were 60 Vbeta and 13 Jbeta primers. Produced via immunoSEQ multiplex PCR; TCRdb's table is partial and in-frame only. In the table there are a few hundred thousand clones, 75% to 90% of which are singletons. The receptor's source is a girl under 10 years old in good health and CMV-seronegative. Sequenced: PBMCs. The chain recombines TRBV6-1 with TRBJ1-2; 8 bases fit TRBD1. CDR3 residues: CASSEGQEGSHYGYTF. For the CDR3, the DNA is TGTGCCAGCAGTGAGGGACAGGAGGGCTCCCACTATGGCTACACCTTC.